The clone carrying this TCR beta chain has a handful of counts. Its antigen is as yet unknown. The assay that was used to sequence DNA from cultured CD4+ T cells was the Oncomine TCR Beta short-read assay. Scientists extracted genomic DNA from CD4+ T cells grown in culture. TCRdb recomputed calls from the PCR reads with MiXCR, one row per CDR3 protein. This table holds some 13,000 distinct CDR3 sequences, 25% to 30% found once. The treatment: roughly 11-day PBMC culture with coronavirus spike peptide pools or control peptides (ViraFEST assay). This record belongs to a study of vaccination and CD4 T cells after COVID-19. Study background: Overlapping spike peptides served as the stimulus for the cells. These peptides came from SARS-CoV-2 and from the common cold coronaviruses HCoV-NL63, HCoV-OC43 and HCoV-229E.

Study conclusions and caveats: Looking at convalescent patients, a median around 83% of reactive clones were present only post-vaccination.

This TCR was recovered from a human donor who had recovered from COVID-19. The sequencing sample was made of CD4+ T cells from blood, cultured in vitro.

The CDR3 DNA is TGTGCCAGCAGTCGACAGGGGGCCACTGAAGCTTTCTTT. Protein sequence: CASSRQGATEAFF. The chain combines TRBV6-1 with TRBJ1-1; 10 nucleotides align to TRBD1. The germline V gene encodes CDR1 MNHNS and CDR2 SASEGT. J was trimmed by 4 bases and V by 5 bases; bases with no gene match: 1. The CDR3 sequence is 13 residues long.